Shown below are 30 T cell receptor beta chains from a single sample sequenced in a study of PD-1 blockade in mismatch repair-deficient tumors. The repertoire was sequenced with immunoSEQ multiplex PCR; TCRdb's copy has only in-frame clones and lacks some. In the table there are 40,000 to 60,000 clones, over 70% of which are singletons. Sequencing used peripheral blood, obtained less than 21 weeks after starting pembrolizumab. The receptors come from an adult with mismatch repair-deficient cancer.

The gene calls are TRBV11-3 and TRBJ1-2; D gene ambiguous. The CDR3 length is 15 residues. CDR1 is SGHNT and CDR2 is YENEEA in the germline V gene. The V end was cut by 5 bases, the J end by 2 bases, with 15 bases between. The DNA for the CDR3 is TGTGCCAGCAGCCCGGGCCAACCTGGGAACTATGGCTACACCTTC. It codes for CASSPGQPGNYGYTF.

The rearrangement uses TRBV10-3 and TRBJ1-5; 8 nucleotides align to TRBD1. Trimming took 7 bases from V and 6 from J; bases not matched to a gene: 8. Germline V lookup: CDR1 ENHRY, CDR2 SYGVKD. The CDR3 spans 14 residues. CDR3 residues: CAITLGQATQPQHF. The CDR3, as DNA: TGTGCCATCACCTTGGGACAGGCGACTCAGCCCCAGCATTTT.

The chain joins TRBV5-1 to TRBJ2-7, with 8 bases aligning to TRBD2. The CDR3 consists of 13 residues. V shed 6 bases, J shed 5 bases, and the junction held 7 bases outside the gene matches. The germline gives CDR1 SGHRS, CDR2 YFSETQ. The CDR3 region has the DNA TGCGCCAGCAAGGCAGCGGGAGCTCACGAGCAGTACTTC. The encoded protein is CASKAAGAHEQYF. The full variable domain, with the rest looked up from reference TRBV5-1 and TRBJ2-7, is KAGVTQTPRYLIKTRGQQVTLSCSPISGHRSVSWYQQTPGQGLQFLFEYFSETQRNKGNFPGRFSGRQFSNSRSEMNVSTLELGDSALYLCASKAAGAHEQYFGPGTRLTVT.

This clone occurred once. The chain carries TRBV7-2 and TRBJ2-5, with TRBD2 identical over 10 bases. The CDR3 is 15 amino acids. Trimming took 4 bases from V and 2 from J; bases not matched to a gene: 4. Germline V gene sequence: CDR1 SGHTA, CDR2 FQGNSA. The CDR3 loop reads CASSSSGSGQETQYF. CDR3 nucleotides: TGTGCCAGCAGCTCTAGCGGGAGTGGGCAAGAGACCCAGTACTTC.

The chain combines TRBV15 with TRBJ2-7; a possible D gene is TRBD1 (6 bases). The CDR3 has 14 residues. Trimming shortened V by 0 bases and J by 5 bases, and 11 bases separated the two germline ends. The V gene's germline CDR1 is LNHNV and CDR2 YYDKDF (reference sequence). The CDR3: CATSRDRRGNEQYF. CDR3 in DNA: TGTGCCACCAGCAGAGATCGCAGGGGAAACGAGCAGTACTTC.

This sequence joins TRBV27 and TRBJ2-3, with D unclear. CDR1 is MNHEY and CDR2 is SMNVEV in the germline V gene (reference sequence). CDR3 length: 13 amino acids. Trimming pared 6 bases from V and 5 bases from J, leaving 12 bases between. The CDR3: CASSRVGLDTQYF. CDR3 bases: TGTGCCAGCAGCCGCGTCGGGTTAGATACGCAGTATTTT.

The chain uses TRBV5-6 and TRBJ2-4, with D perhaps matching TRBD1 or TRBD2 (5 bases each). CDR1 and CDR2 from the germline V gene are SGHDT and YYEEEE. V lost 0 bases to trimming and J lost 14 bases, with 12 bases between them. This CDR3 is built from 12 residues. CDR3 residues: CASSLGDGNKYF. The CDR3 region has the DNA TGTGCCAGCAGCTTGGGGGACGGAAATAAGTACTTC.

The chain combines TRBV7-2 with TRBJ2-7; D is unresolved. V lost 2 bases and J lost 0, with 2 bases in between. The CDR3 totals 12 residues. Germline V gene data show CDR1 as SGHTA and CDR2 as FQGNSA. DNA of the CDR3: TGTGCCAGCAGCTTATTCTCCTACGAGCAGTACTTC. As protein: CASSLFSYEQYF.

V and J are TRBV7-9 and TRBJ1-1; D perhaps matches TRBD1 (5 bases). The CDR3 spans 11 residues. The germline CDR1 and CDR2 sequences are SEHNR and FQNEAQ (reference sequence). The CDR3 region has the DNA TGTGCTTCCTCAGGGCTCACTGAAGCTTTCTTT. It specifies CASSGLTEAFF.

This chain connects TRBV13 to TRBJ2-1; D uncertain. Looked up from germline, CDR1 is PRHDT and CDR2 is FYEKMQ (reference sequence). Deletions cut 5 bases from V and 7 bases from J, with 9 bases between. There are 12 residues in the CDR3. This CDR3 reads CASSPRVNEQFF. The DNA for the CDR3 is TGTGCCAGCAGCCCTAGGGTAAATGAGCAGTTCTTC. Full variable domain (missing parts from reference TRBV13 and TRBJ2-1): AAGVIQSPRHLIKEKRETATLKCYPIPRHDTVYWYQQGPGQDPQFLISFYEKMQSDKGSIPDRFSAQQFSDYHSELNMSSLELGDSALYFCASSPRVNEQFFGPGTRLTVL.

This sequence joins TRBV19 and TRBJ2-5; D unresolved. The CDR3 is 12 residues long. Trimming shortened V by 3 bases and J by 5 bases, and 7 bases separated the two germline ends. Germline values: CDR1 LNHDA, CDR2 SQIVND (reference sequence). CDR3 nucleotides: TGTGCCAGTAGTATGCCGGGCGAGACCCAGTACTTC. Encoded protein: CASSMPGETQYF.

Within the sample, this clone is medium-sized. The chain employs TRBV7-9 and TRBJ2-1; weak D call: TRBD2 (6 bases). V lost 5 bases, J lost 0 bases, and 8 bases lay in between. The CDR3 is 14 amino acids. Germline CDR1 reads SEHNR; CDR2 reads FQNEAQ (reference sequence). CDR3 in DNA: TGTGCCAGCAGCCCCGGGAGCTCCTACAATGAGCAGTTCTTC. Protein: CASSPGSSYNEQFF.

The chain links TRBV6-6 to TRBJ2-3; 11 nucleotides agree with TRBD2. V shed 2 bases and J 0 bases; nucleotides not matched to a gene: 1. Germline CDR1 and CDR2: MNHNY and SVGAGI (reference sequence). The CDR3 is made up of 16 amino acids. CDR3: CASSYGTSGSTDTQYF. The CDR3 coding sequence is TGTGCCAGCAGTTACGGGACTAGCGGAAGCACAGATACGCAGTATTTT.

This chain connects TRBV7-8 to TRBJ1-2; D might be TRBD1 (6 bases). Deletions cut 5 bases from V and 8 bases from J, with 21 bases between. Germline loops: CDR1 SGHVS, CDR2 FQNEAQ. The CDR3 is 15 residues long. In nucleotides, the CDR3 is TGTGCCAGCAGCCCGGCCCCGCAGGGGATCGAGGGCTACACCTTC. Residues: CASSPAPQGIEGYTF.

The CDR3 here is CASSLMRSYNEQFF. CDR3 sequence (DNA): TGTGCCAGCAGCTTGATGCGCTCCTACAATGAGCAGTTCTTC. V is TRBV11-3 and J is TRBJ2-1; D is unclear. The CDR3 is 14 residues long. Germline CDR1 and CDR2: SGHNT and YENEEA. V lost 3 bases, J lost 0 bases, and 6 bases lay in between.

The chain couples TRBV5-5 to TRBJ2-5, with TRBD2 matching 7 bases. With V trimmed by 4 bases and J by 0 bases, 3 bases remained unmatched. Germline CDR1 and CDR2: SGHKS and YYEKEE (reference sequence). CDR3 length: 14 amino acids. Here the CDR3 reads CASSVGTNQETQYF. For the CDR3, the DNA is TGTGCCAGCAGCGTCGGGACTAACCAAGAGACCCAGTACTTC. The full variable domain, with the rest looked up from reference TRBV5-5 and TRBJ2-5, is DAGVTQSPTHLIKTRGQQVTLRCSPISGHKSVSWYQQVLGQGPQFIFQYYEKEERGRGNFPDRFSARQFPNYSSELNVNALLLGDSALYLCASSVGTNQETQYFGPGTRLLVL.

This clone was counted once. The chain combines TRBV7-9 with TRBJ2-3, with D uncertain. The CDR3 runs to 11 residues. Germline CDR1 is SEHNR and CDR2 is FQNEAQ (reference sequence). V was cut by 4 bases and J by 2 bases, with 1 base left in between. DNA of the CDR3: TGTGCCAGCAGCTCCACAGATACGCAGTATTTT. This sequence encodes CASSSTDTQYF.

V and J are TRBV5-1 and TRBJ2-3, with a possible D match to TRBD2 (5 bases). Germline CDR1 and CDR2: SGHRS and YFSETQ. The CDR3 loop spans 13 amino acids. The V end lost 5 bases, the J end lost 4 bases, and 11 bases lay between the germline ends. The CDR3 here is CASSWWEPDTQYF. The CDR3 region has the DNA TGCGCCAGCAGTTGGTGGGAGCCAGATACGCAGTATTTT.

V is TRBV19 and J is TRBJ1-5; a weak D match, TRBD1 (5 bases). Germline CDR1 reads LNHDA; CDR2 reads SQIVND (reference sequence). CDR3 size: 15 residues. The germline V and J ends were trimmed by 6 bases and 2 bases, with 14 bases remaining between them. CDR3 DNA: TGTGCCAGTAGAACCTTTTCGGGGGGCAATCAGCCCCAGCATTTT. It specifies CASRTFSGGNQPQHF.

The chain recombines TRBV11-3 with TRBJ2-7; 9 bases fit TRBD2. The CDR3 loop spans 16 amino acids. The V gene end was trimmed by 5 bases and the J gene end by 4 bases; junction bases not matched to a gene: 12. CDR1 is SGHNT and CDR2 is YENEEA in the germline V gene. CDR3: CASSLGPGLASYEQYF. CDR3 nucleotides: TGTGCCAGCAGCCTCGGGCCAGGACTAGCGTCTTACGAGCAGTACTTC.

The V and J genes are TRBV7-9 and TRBJ2-3; the match to TRBD2 covers 8 bases. This CDR3 is 16 amino acids long. Germline V CDR1 and CDR2: SEHNR, FQNEAQ (reference sequence). The V segment lost 5 bases and the J segment 4 bases; nucleotides outside the gene matches: 11. The DNA of the CDR3 is TGTGCCAGCAGCGACCGAGCGGGAGTCTTGTCAGATACGCAGTATTTT. Its translation is CASSDRAGVLSDTQYF.

The chain has TRBV6-1 and TRBJ2-3; D is tentatively TRBD1 or TRBD2 (5 bases each). CDR1 and CDR2 from the germline V gene are MNHNS and SASEGT. Between the trimmed V and J ends, which lost 2 bases and 1 base, there was a span of 13 bases. This CDR3 region has 16 residues. CDR3 sequence: CASSEPGRRGTDTQYF. As DNA, the CDR3 is TGTGCCAGCAGTGAACCGGGACGCCGCGGCACAGATACGCAGTATTTT.

The rearrangement links TRBV6-5 to TRBJ2-3; weak D call: TRBD1 (6 bases). Trimming took off 7 bases at V and 0 bases at J, with 11 bases between the two ends. The germline gives CDR1 MNHEY, CDR2 SVGAGI. The CDR3 spans 14 residues. The CDR3 spells CASTSGASTDTQYF. CDR3 sequence (DNA): TGTGCCAGCACCTCAGGGGCCAGCACAGATACGCAGTATTTT.

This chain links TRBV2 with TRBJ1-2; 7 nucleotides match TRBD1. Trimming removed 6 bases from V and 0 bases from J; junction bases left unmatched: 4. This CDR3 is 14 amino acids long. Germline CDR1 SNHLY, CDR2 FYNNEI. CDR3 sequence: CASSTTGANYGYTF. The CDR3 coding sequence is TGTGCCAGCAGCACTACAGGGGCTAACTATGGCTACACCTTC.

The chain uses TRBV28 and TRBJ2-1; D is uncertain. The CDR3 extends over 11 amino acids. Per the germline V gene, CDR1 is MDHEN and CDR2 is SYDVKM. V was cut by 4 bases and J by 12 bases, with 10 bases left in between. The CDR3 DNA is TGTGCCAGCAGTTCCCCAAGGCGGCAGTTCTTC. This encodes CASSSPRRQFF.

This chain connects TRBV27 to TRBJ2-7; D is tentatively TRBD1 or TRBD2 (5 bases each). The germline V gene has CDR1 MNHEY and CDR2 SMNVEV (reference sequence). Trimming shortened V by 5 bases and J by 5 bases, and 16 bases separated the two germline ends. CDR3 size: 14 residues. The CDR3 nucleotides are TGTGCCAGCAGTCAGGACTGGGGGAACGACGAGCAGTACTTC. It specifies CASSQDWGNDEQYF.

V gene TRBV7-8 combines with J gene TRBJ2-3, with 10 bases identical to TRBD2. V gave up 2 bases and J gave up 6 bases; unmatched junction bases: 8. CDR3 size: 16 residues. Germline V CDR1 and CDR2: SGHVS, FQNEAQ. This CDR3 reads CASSLRPSGSRDTQYF. In nucleotides, the CDR3 is TGTGCCAGCAGCTTAAGGCCTAGCGGGAGTCGGGATACGCAGTATTTT.

The genes are TRBV27 and TRBJ2-2, with D tentatively TRBD1 (5 bases). Trimming removed 6 bases from V and 3 bases from J, with 14 bases in between. Germline V gene sequence: CDR1 MNHEY, CDR2 SMNVEV (reference sequence). The CDR3 extends over 15 amino acids. CDR3: CASRRARVYTGELFF. In DNA, the CDR3 is TGTGCCAGCAGACGAGCCAGGGTTTACACCGGGGAGCTGTTTTTT.

The gene calls are TRBV6-1 and TRBJ1-4, with 8 bases lining up with TRBD1. Germline loops: CDR1 MNHNS, CDR2 SASEGT. This CDR3 contains 15 residues. Unmatched junction bases numbered 4, after V lost 2 bases and J lost 5 bases. DNA of the CDR3: TGTGCCAGCAGTGAATATCGGACAGGGAATGAAAAACTGTTTTTT. This codes for CASSEYRTGNEKLFF.

The chain recombines TRBV10-3 with TRBJ1-4, with a weak D call TRBD1 (5 bases). CDR1 ENHRY and CDR2 SYGVKD come from the germline V gene. Trimming took 6 bases from V and 3 from J, leaving 11 bases between them. The CDR3 is made up of 14 amino acids. The CDR3 region is CAISGGGPNEKLFF. CDR3 DNA: TGTGCCATCAGCGGGGGAGGGCCTAATGAAAAACTGTTTTTT.